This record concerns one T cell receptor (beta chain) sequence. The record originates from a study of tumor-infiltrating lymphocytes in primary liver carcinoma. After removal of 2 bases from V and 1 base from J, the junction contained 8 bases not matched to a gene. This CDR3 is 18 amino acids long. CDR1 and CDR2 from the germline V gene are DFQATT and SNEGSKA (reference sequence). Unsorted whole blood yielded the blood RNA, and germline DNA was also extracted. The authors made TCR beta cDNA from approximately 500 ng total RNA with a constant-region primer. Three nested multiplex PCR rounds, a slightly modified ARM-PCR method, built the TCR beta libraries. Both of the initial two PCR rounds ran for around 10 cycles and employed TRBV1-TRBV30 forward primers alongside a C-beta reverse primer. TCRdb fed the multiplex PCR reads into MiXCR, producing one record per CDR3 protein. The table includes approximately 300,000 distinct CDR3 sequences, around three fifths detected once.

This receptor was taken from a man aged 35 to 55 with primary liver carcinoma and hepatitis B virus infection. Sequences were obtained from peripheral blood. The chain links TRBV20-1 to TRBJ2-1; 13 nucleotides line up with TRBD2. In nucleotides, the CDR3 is TGCAGTGCTAGAAGAGGACTAGCGGGAGTTAGGTCCTACAATGAGCAGTTCTTC. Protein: CSARRGLAGVRSYNEQFF.